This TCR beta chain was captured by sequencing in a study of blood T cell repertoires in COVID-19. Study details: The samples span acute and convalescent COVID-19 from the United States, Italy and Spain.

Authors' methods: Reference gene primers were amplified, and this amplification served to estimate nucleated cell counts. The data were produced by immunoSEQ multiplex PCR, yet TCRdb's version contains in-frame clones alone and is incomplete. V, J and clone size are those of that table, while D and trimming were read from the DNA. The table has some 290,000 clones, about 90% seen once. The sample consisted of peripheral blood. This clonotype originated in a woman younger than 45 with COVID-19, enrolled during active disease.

The CDR3 DNA follows: TGTGCCAGCAGCTTCCCCAGGGAACACCAAGAGACCCAGTACTTC. Translated: CASSFPREHQETQYF. V gene TRBV7-9 combines with J gene TRBJ2-5; D perhaps matches TRBD1 (5 bases). The ends were cut back, 3 bases at V and 0 bases at J, with 11 bases in the middle. The germline V gene has CDR1 SEHNR and CDR2 FQNEAQ (reference sequence). CDR3 size: 15 residues.